These 22 T cell receptor beta chains were sequenced from one sample in a study of a mutant IDH1 vaccine in newly diagnosed glioma. Sample time point: week 47, end of study. Each dose of the vaccine consisted of 300 ug of mutant IDH1 20-mer peptide, with topical imiquimod. Using immunoSEQ multiplex PCR, the repertoire was profiled, and TCRdb retains in-frame clones only, with some absent. The profile shows roughly 22,000 clones, about four fifths of them singletons. No antigen has been assigned to these receptors. The material was PBMCs, obtained from a glioma patient whose treatment included an IDH1 peptide vaccine. The receptors stem from a man between 40 and 49 years old with glioma. Some clones in this sample may be carry-over from other donors' samples.

This chain connects TRBV19 to TRBJ2-7; TRBD1 matches 10 bases. The CDR3 consists of 16 residues. Germline lookup yields CDR1 LNHDA and CDR2 SQIVND (reference sequence). The ends lost 6 bases at V and 1 base at J; junction bases unmatched: 9. This CDR3 reads CASSKSGTGVSYEQYF. The CDR3 bases are TGTGCCAGTAGCAAGTCCGGGACAGGGGTTTCCTACGAGCAGTACTTC.

The rearrangement links TRBV4-1 to TRBJ1-5, with no clear D. Germline V gene lookup returns CDR1 MGHRA and CDR2 YSYEKL. Trimming removed 1 base from V and 10 bases from J, with 17 bases in between. The CDR3 runs to 15 residues. For the CDR3, the DNA is TGCGCCAGCAGCCAAGGGGAAAGCGTTCAACGTCCCCAGCATTTT. Translation gives CASSQGESVQRPQHF.

The genes are TRBV10-3 and TRBJ1-1; D is ambiguous. The CDR3 totals 13 residues. Trimming left V 7 bases short and J 6 bases short, with 15 bases between. Germline V CDR1 and CDR2: ENHRY, SYGVKD. CDR3: CAITGRADAEAFF. DNA of the CDR3: TGTGCCATCACGGGGAGGGCCGACGCTGAAGCTTTCTTT.

This clone appeared a few times. This sequence joins TRBV5-1 and TRBJ2-1, with 15 bases matching TRBD2. With 4 bases clipped from V and 2 bases from J, the junction kept 7 bases outside the gene matches. Per germline, CDR1 SGHRS and CDR2 YFSETQ. This CDR3 region has 18 residues. The CDR3 is CASSIGTSGGSAYNEQFF. The CDR3 region has the DNA TGCGCCAGCAGCATCGGGACTAGCGGGGGGTCAGCCTACAATGAGCAGTTCTTC.

V is TRBV28 and J is TRBJ1-2; D gene unclear. The CDR3 extends over 11 amino acids. The germline CDR1 and CDR2 sequences are MDHEN and SYDVKM. V was trimmed by 6 bases and J by 5 bases, leaving 7 bases between them. The CDR3 protein is CASRPRYGYTF. The CDR3 region has the DNA TGTGCCAGCAGACCTAGGTATGGCTACACCTTC.

V usage is TRBV5-1 and J usage is TRBJ1-1, with D hard to call. The length of the CDR3 is 14 residues. Trimming shortened V by 2 bases and J by 0 bases, and 8 bases separated the two germline ends. Germline values: CDR1 SGHRS, CDR2 YFSETQ. The CDR3 DNA is TGCGCCAGCAGCTTTGGCGTGCTGAACACTGAAGCTTTCTTT. Its translation is CASSFGVLNTEAFF.

This clone was picked up a small number of times. The chain has TRBV7-2 and TRBJ2-7, with 9 bases that match TRBD2. Germline CDR1 and CDR2: SGHTA and FQGNSA. With V trimmed by 1 base and J by 2 bases, 3 bases remained unmatched. The CDR3 is 15 residues long. Here the CDR3 DNA reads TGTGCCAGCAGCTTAGGGCTAGCGGGGACCTACGAGCAGTACTTC. Protein: CASSLGLAGTYEQYF. The whole variable domain, filled in from reference TRBV7-2 and TRBJ2-7, reads GAGVSQSPSNKVTEKGKDVELRCDPISGHTALYWYRQSLGQGLEFLIYFQGNSAPDKSGLPSDRFSAERTGGSVSTLTIQRTQQEDSAVYLCASSLGLAGTYEQYFGPGTRLTVT.

The J gene is TRBJ1-5, the V gene TRBV6-1, with D unresolved. The CDR3 totals 12 residues. The germline CDR1 and CDR2 sequences are MNHNS and SASEGT. V was trimmed by 7 bases and J by 4 bases, leaving 8 bases between them. The DNA of the CDR3 is TGTGCCAGCAATAAGGAAAATCAGCCCCAGCATTTT. It translates to CASNKENQPQHF.

The chain joins TRBV18 to TRBJ1-1, with D unclear. The ends were cut back, 1 base at V and 3 bases at J, with 18 bases in the middle. Germline assignment: CDR1 KGHSH and CDR2 LQKENI. This CDR3 has 17 residues. The CDR3 DNA reads as TGTGCCAGCTCACCACTGGACGGACTCAAGGTATACACTGAAGCTTTCTTT. Translating gives CASSPLDGLKVYTEAFF. The full variable domain, in which reference TRBV18 and TRBJ1-1 provide the parts outside the CDR3, is NAGVMQNPRHLVRRRGQEARLRCSPMKGHSHVYWYRQLPEEGLKFMVYLQKENIIDESGMPKERFSAEFPKEGPSILRIQQVVRGDSAAYFCASSPLDGLKVYTEAFFGQGTRLTVV.

The chain joins TRBV7-2 to TRBJ1-1; D is unresolved. With 2 bases removed from V and 5 bases from J, the gap between germline ends came to 12 bases. CDR3 size: 14 residues. The germline CDR1 and CDR2 sequences are SGHTA and FQGNSA. CDR3 residues: CASSLSDLGTEAFF. The DNA for the CDR3 is TGTGCCAGCAGCTTAAGCGACCTGGGGACTGAAGCTTTCTTT. Based on the CDR3 plus reference TRBV7-2 and TRBJ1-1, the full variable domain is GAGVSQSPSNKVTEKGKDVELRCDPISGHTALYWYRQSLGQGLEFLIYFQGNSAPDKSGLPSDRFSAERTGGSVSTLTIQRTQQEDSAVYLCASSLSDLGTEAFFGQGTRLTVV.

The chain uses TRBV9 and TRBJ1-5; D is possibly TRBD1 (5 bases). Germline V gives CDR1 SGDLS, CDR2 YYNGEE. This CDR3 is 16 amino acids long. V shed 0 bases and J shed 2 bases, with 12 bases lying between them. In nucleotides, the CDR3 is TGTGCCAGCAGCGTAGGGGGGGATTGGCGCAATCAGCCCCAGCATTTT. Its protein is CASSVGGDWRNQPQHF.

CDR3 loop: CASSIRQTDTQYF. CDR3 bases: TGTGCCAGTTCTATCCGACAGACAGATACGCAGTATTTT. This chain uses TRBV18 with TRBJ2-3, with D possibly matching TRBD1 (5 bases). This CDR3 has 13 residues. The germline CDR1 and CDR2 sequences are KGHSH and LQKENI. V was trimmed by 9 bases and J by 3 bases, leaving 13 bases between them.

The chain carries TRBV27 and TRBJ1-1, with D maybe TRBD1 (5 bases). Trimming removed 6 bases from V and 1 base from J, with 9 bases in between. The CDR3 covers 13 residues. In germline, CDR1 is MNHEY, CDR2 SMNVEV (reference sequence). This CDR3 reads CASRPGGNTEAFF. The CDR3 bases are TGTGCCAGCAGGCCCGGGGGGAACACTGAAGCTTTCTTT.

The chain has TRBV11-2 and TRBJ2-2; D gene ambiguous. The germline CDR1 and CDR2 sequences are SGHAT and FQNNGV. Deletions cut 5 bases from V and 7 bases from J, with 8 bases between. The CDR3 contains 12 residues. The DNA of the CDR3 is TGTGCCAGCAGCCTAAGGATCGGGGAGCTGTTTTTT. Encoded protein: CASSLRIGELFF. The full variable domain, rest sourced from reference TRBV11-2 and TRBJ2-2, is EAGVAQSPRYKIIEKRQSVAFWCNPISGHATLYWYQQILGQGPKLLIQFQNNGVVDDSQLPKDRFSAERLKGVDSTLKIQPAKLEDSAVYLCASSLRIGELFFGEGSRLTVL.

A few counts support this clone. This chain uses TRBV9 with TRBJ1-5, with a possible D match to TRBD1 (5 bases). This CDR3 has 14 residues. Germline V gene lookup returns CDR1 SGDLS and CDR2 YYNGEE. Trimming shortened V by 0 bases and J by 4 bases, and 8 bases separated the two germline ends. The CDR3: CASSVGGWNQPQHF. As DNA, the CDR3 is TGTGCCAGCAGCGTAGGGGGCTGGAATCAGCCCCAGCATTTT.

The chain links TRBV27 to TRBJ2-1; unclear D gene. Germline V lookup: CDR1 MNHEY, CDR2 SMNVEV (reference sequence). The V gene lost 4 bases and the J gene lost 10 bases, with 11 bases spanning the gap. The CDR3 has 12 residues. Here the CDR3 reads CASSSTEWEQFF. Here the CDR3 DNA reads TGTGCCAGCAGTTCCACAGAATGGGAGCAGTTCTTC.

The chain is built from TRBV29-1 and TRBJ1-2; D is ambiguous. V shed 8 bases and J shed 5 bases, with 12 bases lying between them. The germline V gene has CDR1 SQVTM and CDR2 ANQGSEA. CDR3 length: 11 amino acids. The CDR3 here is CSLGQSYGYTF. The CDR3 DNA sequence: TGCAGCTTAGGGCAGTCGTATGGCTACACCTTC.

The chain is built from TRBV7-2 and TRBJ1-2, with D perhaps TRBD1 (6 bases). Deletions cut 2 bases from V and 6 bases from J, with 10 bases between. The CDR3 runs to 13 residues. Germline lookup yields CDR1 SGHTA and CDR2 FQGNSA. The CDR3 sequence is CASSLWGLDGYTF. The DNA of the CDR3 is TGTGCCAGCAGCTTATGGGGGCTTGATGGCTACACCTTC. Using reference TRBV7-2 and TRBJ1-2 for the parts outside the CDR3, the full variable domain is GAGVSQSPSNKVTEKGKDVELRCDPISGHTALYWYRQSLGQGLEFLIYFQGNSAPDKSGLPSDRFSAERTGGSVSTLTIQRTQQEDSAVYLCASSLWGLDGYTFGSGTRLTVV.

The V call is TRBV7-2, the J call TRBJ2-1; TRBD2 matches 7 bases. J lost 3 bases, V lost 0 bases, and 2 bases had no gene match. This CDR3 spans 15 amino acids. The germline V gene has CDR1 SGHTA and CDR2 FQGNSA. DNA for the CDR3: TGTGCCAGCAGCTTAGCAGCGGGGCTCTACAATGAGCAGTTCTTC. As protein: CASSLAAGLYNEQFF.

The chain combines TRBV7-9 with TRBJ2-7; D is tentatively TRBD1 or TRBD2 (5 bases each). Between the trimmed V and J ends, which lost 1 base and 4 bases, there was a span of 11 bases. This CDR3 has 14 residues. Germline loops: CDR1 SEHNR, CDR2 FQNEAQ (reference sequence). This CDR3 reads CASSLGEGQYEQYF. CDR3 in DNA: TGTGCCAGCAGCTTAGGTGAGGGGCAATACGAGCAGTACTTC. The entire variable domain, with the rest obtained from reference TRBV7-9 and TRBJ2-7, is as follows: DTGVSQNPRHKITKRGQNVTFRCDPISEHNRLYWYRQTLGQGPEFLTYFQNEAQLEKSRLLSDRFSAERPKGSFSTLEIQRTEQGDSAMYLCASSLGEGQYEQYFGPGTRLTVT.

V gene TRBV9 combines with J gene TRBJ1-4; D uncertain. Per the germline V gene, CDR1 is SGDLS and CDR2 is YYNGEE. The CDR3 consists of 14 residues. Trimming pared 3 bases from V and 7 bases from J, leaving 13 bases between. In DNA, the CDR3 is TGTGCCAGCAGCGCCGGAGGGTGGAGTGAAAAACTGTTTTTT. This encodes CASSAGGWSEKLFF.

The genes are TRBV19 and TRBJ1-2; D remains unclear. Trimming pared 5 bases from V and 1 base from J, leaving 20 bases between. The CDR3 totals 17 residues. Germline-derived CDR1 and CDR2 are LNHDA and SQIVND (reference sequence). The CDR3 nucleotides read TGTGCCAGTAGTGCTAGGATCTCCACGGTGGATAACTATGGCTACACCTTC. Residues: CASSARISTVDNYGYTF.